A selection of T cell receptor beta chains follows, all from one sample in a study of blood T cell repertoires in COVID-19. Here immunoSEQ multiplex PCR was the method, and the copy in TCRdb shows in-frame clones only, minus some. In the table there are more than 45,000 clones, roughly 85% of which are singletons. The material sequenced was peripheral blood. Receptors originate from a human donor in a cohort sampled during active COVID-19. Each CDR3 is given with its conserved first and last residue. Fields, in order: V gene, J gene, CDR3 protein.

>TRBV7-2|TRBJ2-7
CASSPDRGYEQYF
>TRBV9|TRBJ2-7
CASSARDTYSYEQYF
>TRBV19|TRBJ2-3
CASSIAGGLDTQYF
>TRBV21-1|TRBJ2-7
CASREGLRYYEQYF
>TRBV15|TRBJ2-6
CATSRDRLSGANVLTF
>TRBV2|TRBJ2-4
CASSGQGENIQYF
>TRBV11-2|TRBJ2-1
CASSTLAGGAYNEQFF
>TRBV10-3|TRBJ1-3
CAISAQVASGNTIYF
>TRBV5-1|TRBJ1-4
CASSFGGRSEKLFF
>TRBV3-1/TRBV3-2|TRBJ1-3
CASSPMHAGSGNTIYF
>TRBV28|TRBJ1-5
CASTLGGKGQPQHF
>TRBV18|TRBJ1-1
CASSPPTGLAFF
>TRBV2|TRBJ2-5
CASRAGTGSQFQETQYF
>TRBV6-2/TRBV6-3|TRBJ2-6
CASSHWAQSSGANVLTF
>TRBV18|TRBJ1-4
CASSPRRATNEKLFF
>TRBV14|TRBJ2-5
CASSRNTGVWKETQYF
>TRBV19|TRBJ2-7
CASSIPLQTGNHEQYF
>TRBV6-5|TRBJ1-1
CASSYSGQGNAEAFF
>TRBV11-3|TRBJ2-3
CASSEAGSTDTQYF
>TRBV30|TRBJ2-2
CAWSGRVNTGELFF
>TRBV2|TRBJ1-6
CASSEASSYNSPLHF
>TRBV7-8|TRBJ1-1
CASSPTTGANTEAFF
>TRBV15|TRBJ2-7
CATSRDSSYEQYF
>TRBV18|TRBJ1-2
CASSPGPGSERGGYTF
>TRBV11-3|TRBJ2-1
CASSLDQGGTNSYNEQFF
>TRBV9|TRBJ2-3
CASSVAGASTDTQYF
>TRBV7-9|TRBJ2-1
CASSLGGQGALNEQFF